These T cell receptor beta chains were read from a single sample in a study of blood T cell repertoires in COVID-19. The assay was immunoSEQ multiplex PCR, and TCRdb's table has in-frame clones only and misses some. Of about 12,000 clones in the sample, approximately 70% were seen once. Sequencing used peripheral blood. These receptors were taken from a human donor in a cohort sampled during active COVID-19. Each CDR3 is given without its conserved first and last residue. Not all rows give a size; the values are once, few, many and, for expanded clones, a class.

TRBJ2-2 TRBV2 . ARQTGENTGELF
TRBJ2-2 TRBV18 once ASTDRTGFGTGELF
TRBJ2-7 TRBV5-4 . ASSPEPGQGINEQY
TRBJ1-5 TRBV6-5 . ASNRDRSINQPQH
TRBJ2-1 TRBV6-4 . ASSGGQGPYNEQF
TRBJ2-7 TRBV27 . ATPLLRGGSDEQY
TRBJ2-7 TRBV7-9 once ASSLGSGEQY
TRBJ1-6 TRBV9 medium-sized ASSVVGQGNSPLH
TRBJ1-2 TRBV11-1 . ASSQGPGEYGYT
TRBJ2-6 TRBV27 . ASSTLRGLTSGANVLT
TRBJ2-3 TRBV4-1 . ASSQDPNTVGFTDTQY
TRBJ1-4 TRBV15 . ATSRIGTGNEKLF
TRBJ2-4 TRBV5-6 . ASSPRTTGMGNIQY
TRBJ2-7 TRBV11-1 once ASSRGLSYEQY
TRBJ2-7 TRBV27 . ATSGRDPYEQY
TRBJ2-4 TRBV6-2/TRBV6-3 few ASSYPISGTERY
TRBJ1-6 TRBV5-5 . ASSRWGTGANSPLH
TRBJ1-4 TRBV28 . ASSYPGTGGWKLF
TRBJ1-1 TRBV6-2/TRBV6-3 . ASSPAGKGAF
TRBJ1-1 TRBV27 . ASSPRAGVHPRGAF
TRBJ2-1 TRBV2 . ASSGERYNEQF
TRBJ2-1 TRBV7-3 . ASSLKSTSNEQF
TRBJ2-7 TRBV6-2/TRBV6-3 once ASSYRTRSYEQY
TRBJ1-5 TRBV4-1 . ASRGQGERQPQH
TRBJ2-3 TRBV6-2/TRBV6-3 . ASSYSMGAGSTDTQY
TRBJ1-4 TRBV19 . ASSVDREKLF
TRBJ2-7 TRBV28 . ASSYRPERGGY
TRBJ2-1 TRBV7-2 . ASSLSGVEQF
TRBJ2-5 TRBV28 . ASSFRASGLPGTQY